The 5 T cell receptor beta chains given below trace back to one sample, sequenced in a study of cytomegalovirus exposure and HLA in healthy donors. Clones were sequenced by immunoSEQ multiplex PCR, and TCRdb holds only the in-frame ones, with some missing. The sample records roughly 150,000 clones, approximately 86% being singletons. The sequenced material came from PBMCs. All receptors derive from a man between 18 and 35 years old in good health and CMV-seropositive.

This chain uses TRBV5-1 with TRBJ2-2; D remains ambiguous. Trimming pared 0 bases from V and 5 bases from J, leaving 8 bases between. This CDR3 comprises 14 residues. Germline lookup yields CDR1 SGHRS and CDR2 YFSETQ. The CDR3 nucleotides read TGCGCCAGCAGCTTGGCACACCCAACCGGGGAGCTGTTTTTT. This sequence encodes CASSLAHPTGELFF.

The chain couples TRBV7-8 to TRBJ1-6; D remains unclear. The CDR3 has 17 residues. The V gene's germline CDR1 is SGHVS and CDR2 FQNEAQ. V dropped 0 bases and J dropped 3 bases, with 12 bases sitting between them. The CDR3 DNA sequence: TGTGCCAGCAGCTTAGCGAAAGTAGCGGGCTATAATTCACCCCTCCACTTT. Translating it yields CASSLAKVAGYNSPLHF.

Only one count was recorded for this clone. The chain has TRBV18 and TRBJ2-7; no clear D gene. This CDR3 contains 13 residues. V was shortened by 6 bases and J by 0 bases, with 9 bases between the two germline ends. CDR1 KGHSH and CDR2 LQKENI come from the germline V gene. CDR3 amino acids: CASSNTISYEQYF. The CDR3 DNA follows: TGTGCCAGCTCCAACACGATCTCCTACGAGCAGTACTTC.

The chain couples TRBV4-1 to TRBJ2-7; 12 positions agree with TRBD2. Per germline, CDR1 MGHRA and CDR2 YSYEKL. The junction had 0 bases not matched to a gene; V was cut back by 2 bases and J by 1 base. This CDR3 is 15 amino acids long. The CDR3 protein is CASSQTSGRSYEQYF. Written as DNA, the CDR3 is TGCGCCAGCAGCCAAACTAGCGGGAGGTCCTACGAGCAGTACTTC.

The CDR3 spells CASSLEPTQGVYEQYF. The CDR3 coding sequence is TGTGCCAGCAGCTTGGAGCCGACCCAGGGGGTCTACGAGCAGTACTTC. This rearrangement joins TRBV5-4 to TRBJ2-7; 7 positions match TRBD1. Germline V CDR1 and CDR2: SGHNT, YYREEE (reference sequence). The CDR3 is 16 residues long. V shed 0 bases, J shed 3 bases, and the junction held 9 bases outside the gene matches. The full variable domain, rest sourced from reference TRBV5-4 and TRBJ2-7, is ETGVTQSPTHLIKTRGQQVTLRCSSQSGHNTVSWYQQALGQGPQFIFQYYREEENGRGNFPPRFSGLQFPNYSSELNVNALELDDSALYLCASSLEPTQGVYEQYFGPGTRLTVT.